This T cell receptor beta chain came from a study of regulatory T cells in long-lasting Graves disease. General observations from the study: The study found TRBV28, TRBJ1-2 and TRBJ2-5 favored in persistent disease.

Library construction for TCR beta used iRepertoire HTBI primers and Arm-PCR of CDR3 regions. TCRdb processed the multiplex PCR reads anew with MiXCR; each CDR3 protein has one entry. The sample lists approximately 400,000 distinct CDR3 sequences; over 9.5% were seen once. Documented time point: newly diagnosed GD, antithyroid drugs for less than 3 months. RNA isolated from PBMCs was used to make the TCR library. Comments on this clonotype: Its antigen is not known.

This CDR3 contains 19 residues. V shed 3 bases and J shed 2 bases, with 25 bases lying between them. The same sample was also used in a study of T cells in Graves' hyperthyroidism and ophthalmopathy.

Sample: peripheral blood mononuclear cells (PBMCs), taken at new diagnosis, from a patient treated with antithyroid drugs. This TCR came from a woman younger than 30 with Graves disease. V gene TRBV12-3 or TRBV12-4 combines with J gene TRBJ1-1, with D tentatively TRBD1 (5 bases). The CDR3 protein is CASSLEDRDRWERNTEAFF. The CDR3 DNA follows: TGTGCCAGCAGTTTGGAGGACCGGGACCGATGGGAAAGAAACACTGAAGCTTTCTTT.